The next 20 T cell receptor beta chains were all read from a single sample in a study of shared clonotypes between healthy human individuals. The assay was immunoSEQ multiplex PCR, and TCRdb's table has in-frame clones only and misses some. The data hold fewer than 650,000 clones, with about 82% observed a single time. Sequenced material: PBMCs. All receptors come from a woman aged 40 to 49 in good health. Some clones in this sample may be carry-over from other donors' samples.

V is TRBV28 and J is TRBJ2-7, with 7 bases lining up with TRBD1. V lost 2 bases and J lost 6; bases outside the gene matches: 10. This CDR3 has 15 residues. In germline, CDR1 is MDHEN, CDR2 SYDVKM. CDR3 loop: CASSLTRGSEGEQYF. Here the CDR3 DNA reads TGTGCCAGCAGTTTAACCAGGGGGAGTGAGGGCGAGCAGTACTTC.

The genes are TRBV27 and TRBJ1-1, with 9 bases fitting TRBD1. The CDR3 runs 15 residues. Germline values: CDR1 MNHEY, CDR2 SMNVEV (reference sequence). V was clipped by 6 bases and J by 1 base; unmatched bases: 6. In DNA, the CDR3 is TGTGCCAGCAGATCCCTGGGACAGGGGAACACTGAAGCTTTCTTT. Its translation is CASRSLGQGNTEAFF.

This sequence joins TRBV27 and TRBJ2-1, with 12 bases identical to TRBD2. With 2 bases clipped from V and 3 bases from J, the junction kept 8 bases outside the gene matches. The CDR3 has 18 amino acids. The germline gives CDR1 MNHEY, CDR2 SMNVEV (reference sequence). DNA of the CDR3: TGTGCCAGCAGTTTAGTAGGAACTAGCGGGAGGAGCTACAATGAGCAGTTCTTC. Translated: CASSLVGTSGRSYNEQFF.

The V and J genes are TRBV25-1 and TRBJ2-1; 10 bases align to TRBD1. V was clipped by 5 bases and J by 7 bases; unmatched bases: 11. Per germline, CDR1 MGHDK and CDR2 SYGVNS. The CDR3 length is 16 residues. CDR3: CASSHHGTGDVNEQFF. The CDR3 DNA reads TGTGCCAGCAGTCACCATGGGACAGGGGACGTGAATGAGCAGTTCTTC.

This chain joins TRBV4-2 and TRBJ2-3; 11 bases fit TRBD2. The CDR3 runs to 17 residues. V dropped 1 base and J dropped 2; count of bases not matched to a gene: 5. The germline V gene has CDR1 LGHNA and CDR2 YNFKEQ. CDR3 region: CASSQGVLAGDTDTQYF. CDR3 coding DNA: TGTGCCAGCAGCCAAGGTGTACTAGCGGGAGACACAGATACGCAGTATTTT.

The CDR3 spells CASSSPRISGVSYNEQFF. CDR3 nucleotide sequence: TGTGCCAGCAGTTCCCCCAGGATTAGCGGAGTCTCCTACAATGAGCAGTTCTTC. The genes are TRBV28 and TRBJ2-1; tentatively, D is TRBD2 (6 bases). Deletions cut 4 bases from V and 0 bases from J, with 19 bases between. CDR1 and CDR2 from the germline V gene are MDHEN and SYDVKM. CDR3 length: 18 amino acids.

The chain links TRBV28 to TRBJ2-7, with D possibly TRBD1 on 5 matching bases. Between the trimmed V and J ends, which lost 4 bases and 5 bases, there was a span of 12 bases. CDR1 is MDHEN, CDR2 SYDVKM, per germline. CDR3 length: 13 amino acids. The CDR3 here is CASSSRQSDEQYF. As DNA, the CDR3 is TGTGCCAGCAGTTCCCGACAGTCAGACGAGCAGTACTTC.

A note on this clone: A read error likely explains this, since a far larger clone differs by one base. In this CDR3 the conserved last residue, phenylalanine or tryptophan, is missing, so a read error is likely. The chain joins TRBV29-1 to TRBJ2-7, with D uncertain. Trimming shortened V by 3 bases and J by 4 bases, and 7 bases separated the two germline ends. Germline V gives CDR1 SQVTM, CDR2 ANQGSEA. This CDR3 has 11 residues. Here the CDR3 DNA reads TGCAGCGTTGATTCGGGTTACGAGCAGTACCTC. It translates to CSVDSGYEQYL.

This sequence joins TRBV28 and TRBJ1-4; 9 bases align to TRBD1. CDR3 length equals 16 residues. V gave up 6 bases and J gave up 7 bases; unmatched junction bases: 12. Germline V lookup: CDR1 MDHEN, CDR2 SYDVKM. The CDR3 protein is CASREGQGYWGEKLFF. The CDR3 DNA reads TGTGCCAGCAGAGAGGGACAGGGCTATTGGGGTGAAAAACTGTTTTTT.

V gene TRBV11-2 combines with J gene TRBJ2-7; 8 bases align to TRBD1. Germline CDR1 is SGHAT and CDR2 is FQNNGV. V lost 5 bases, J lost 2 bases, and 11 bases stayed unmatched. CDR3 length: 16 amino acids. The DNA for the CDR3 is TGTGCCAGCAGCCCCCATTCTGGGACAGGAGCCTACGAGCAGTACTTC. This sequence encodes CASSPHSGTGAYEQYF.

CDR3 sequence reads: CASTVQLNTEAFF. Written as DNA, the CDR3 is TGTGCCAGCACAGTGCAGCTGAACACTGAAGCTTTCTTT. The gene calls are TRBV6-1 and TRBJ1-1; D is ambiguous. From germline, CDR1 is MNHNS and CDR2 SASEGT. Trimming removed 7 bases from V and 0 bases from J, with 9 bases in between. This CDR3 has 13 residues.

V gene TRBV6-1 combines with J gene TRBJ2-1; D uncertain. CDR3 size: 13 residues. CDR1 and CDR2 (germline): MNHNS, SASEGT. The ends were cut back, 7 bases at V and 6 bases at J, with 13 bases in the middle. Here the CDR3 reads CASTPSHGNEQFF. CDR3 nucleotide sequence: TGTGCCAGCACCCCGAGTCATGGCAATGAGCAGTTCTTC.

J is TRBJ2-3 and V is TRBV28, with 12 bases that match TRBD2. CDR3 size: 18 residues. Germline CDR1 reads MDHEN; CDR2 reads SYDVKM. J gave up 6 bases and V 4 bases, and 14 bases lay outside the gene matches. CDR3 in DNA: TGTGCCAGCAGTTCCCGCGCCCCTACTAGCGGGAGGCCCGATACGCAGTATTTT. Protein product: CASSSRAPTSGRPDTQYF. Full variable domain (missing parts from reference TRBV28 and TRBJ2-3): DVKVTQSSRYLVKRTGEKVFLECVQDMDHENMFWYRQDPGLGLRLIYFSYDVKMKEKGDIPEGYSVSREKKERFSLILESASTNQTSMYLCASSSRAPTSGRPDTQYFGPGTRLTVL.

This chain joins TRBV4-2 and TRBJ2-2; TRBD2 matches 11 bases. The V and J ends lost 3 bases and 0 bases, in that order; junction bases with no gene match: 0. Germline CDR1 LGHNA, CDR2 YNFKEQ. The CDR3 contains 16 residues. In DNA, the CDR3 is TGTGCCAGCAGCCAGGGACTAGCGGCGAACACCGGGGAGCTGTTTTTT. This encodes CASSQGLAANTGELFF.

V usage is TRBV19 and J usage is TRBJ2-4, with 11 bases aligning to TRBD2. The junction had 14 bases not matched to a gene; V was cut back by 0 bases and J by 7 bases. The CDR3 loop spans 19 amino acids. CDR1 is LNHDA and CDR2 is SQIVND in the germline V gene (reference sequence). The CDR3 is CASSIDRGLAEPKENIQYF. The CDR3 nucleotides are TGTGCCAGTAGTATAGATCGGGGACTAGCGGAGCCCAAAGAGAACATTCAGTACTTC.

This chain links TRBV19 with TRBJ1-4; D unclear. Germline V gene sequence: CDR1 LNHDA, CDR2 SQIVND (reference sequence). The CDR3 totals 14 residues. Trimming removed 5 bases at V and 0 bases at J, with 7 bases between. CDR3 loop: CASSVGATNEKLFF. As DNA, the CDR3 is TGTGCCAGTAGTGTGGGTGCAACTAATGAAAAACTGTTTTTT. Supplemented by reference TRBV19 and TRBJ1-4, the full variable domain reads DGGITQSPKYLFRKEGQNVTLSCEQNLNHDAMYWYRQDPGQGLRLIYYSQIVNDFQKGDIAEGYSVSREKKESFPLTVTSAQKNPTAFYLCASSVGATNEKLFFGSGTQLSVL.

This chain links TRBV2 with TRBJ1-2; D perhaps matches TRBD1 (6 bases). Germline loops: CDR1 SNHLY, CDR2 FYNNEI. The germline V and J ends were trimmed by 9 bases and 2 bases, with 16 bases remaining between them. The CDR3 spans 14 residues. As DNA, the CDR3 is TGTGCCAGTTTTCAGGGGCGGGGGAACTATGGCTACACCTTC. Protein product: CASFQGRGNYGYTF.

The gene calls are TRBV11-3 and TRBJ2-1; D not resolved. Germline CDR1 reads SGHNT; CDR2 reads YENEEA. V was cut by 2 bases and J by 9 bases, with 14 bases left in between. The length of the CDR3 is 14 residues. The CDR3 DNA sequence: TGTGCCAGCAGCTTATCGGTTAGTAAGGCTGAGCAGTTCTTC. Translated: CASSLSVSKAEQFF.

This clone has a single count. The chain is built from TRBV28 and TRBJ1-2; D is unresolved. V lost 2 bases to trimming and J lost 1 base, with 8 bases between them. The CDR3 contains 14 residues. Germline CDR1 is MDHEN and CDR2 is SYDVKM. CDR3 residues: CASSLQAINYGYTF. DNA of the CDR3: TGTGCCAGCAGTTTACAGGCGATTAACTATGGCTACACCTTC.

V is TRBV5-1 and J is TRBJ2-1, with 13 bases identical to TRBD2. Germline V lookup: CDR1 SGHRS, CDR2 YFSETQ. The length of the CDR3 is 16 residues. After removal of 2 bases from V and 4 bases from J, the junction contained 3 bases not matched to a gene. CDR3 in DNA: TGCGCCAGCAGCTTCGGACTAGCGGGAGTATACAATGAGCAGTTCTTC. Encoded protein: CASSFGLAGVYNEQFF.